The subject of this entry is one TCR beta chain. This clone turned up a few times. The antigen this receptor binds is unknown. Base qualities are missing; no much larger clone stands one base away. This record belongs to a study of cytomegalovirus exposure and HLA in healthy donors (dated by TCRdb to 2016 to 2017). A note on the overall study: An earlier analysis of roughly 500 of the donors reported 250 to 300 Gb of sequence data and 117 million unique TCR beta sequences from 150 million to 200 million T cells. HLA typing included class I and class II loci at four-digit resolution. Across approximately 400 genotyped donors of the cohort, an average of roughly 230,000 unique TCR beta nucleotide sequences per donor were sequenced, and 15% to 20% of those sequences were non-productive. An earlier analysis of some 500 of the donors used high-throughput TCR beta sequencing to judge whether each TCR beta V gene segment behaved as functional or pseudogenic. To study patterns of TCR occurrence, a later analysis re-analyzed previously published TCR beta repertoires from under 750 donors and added high-resolution HLA genotyping. The study used immunosequencing to profile the T cell repertoires of 670 or so subjects and linked those repertoires to cytomegalovirus serostatus. Genome-wide SNP genotypes for about 65% of the roughly 700 donors were used in a later genetic analysis, which treated that subset as a discovery cohort. About five DR-DQ haplotypes were treated as single units for association and clustering because of strong linkage in the cohort. Alongside the repertoire data, information on donor age, sex, ethnicity and CMV serostatus was compiled. Typing coverage varied by locus: roughly 629-640 donors for A, B, C, DRB1 and DQB1; 500 to 550 for DQA1; more than 600 for DPA1; more than 450 for DPB1. The aim of the study was to test whether cataloging public T cell receptors could identify signatures of past pathogen exposure. Among the roughly 400 genotyped donors, around 81% belonged to the genetic ancestry cluster associated with self-reported Caucasian donors. To predict cytomegalovirus infection status, the study combined high-throughput TCR immunosequencing, statistical association of individual TCRs with disease status, and machine learning. The later analysis used no new phenotypic data to find candidate immune exposures, relying instead on TCR beta sequences and their occurrence across donors. About 310 gigabases of sequencing data and tens of millions of unique TCR sequences were included in an early release covering about 600 HLA-typed donors. Besides the first cohort of some 670 subjects, a separate validation cohort made up of over 95 different subjects was used. All discovery cohort repertoires had been generated on a single sequencing platform. Results the study describes overall, beyond this receptor: A later analysis associated about 17,000 TCR beta sequences with specific HLA alleles at a false discovery rate of 0.05. A further reported finding was that TCR beta sequences accurately predicted the HLA-A and HLA-B alleles for most subjects in the first cohort. In a later analysis, most CMV-associated TCR beta chains were found to appear HLA-restricted, with HLA associations seemingly driven largely by CMV exposure. Because counts were too low, under 20 rarely observed V segments, including chromosome 9 orphons, were left out of the earlier analysis of 500 to 650 of the donors. The classifier was reported to diagnose cytomegalovirus status with high specificity and sensitivity in both the original and validation cohorts. An earlier analysis of approximately 540 of the donors showed that most TCR beta V segments appeared in productive rearrangements either about 87% or about 30% of the time, which broadly matched IMGT annotations. In vitro tests confirmed that a few of the cytomegalovirus-associated TCR beta chains recognize cytomegalovirus antigens. Correlated functional status among segregating V segments might be attributable to linkage disequilibrium, but an unknown experimental factor could not be ruled out. Roughly uniform sequencing depth across donors was assumed in presence/absence analyses, although this assumption may not hold. A later analysis reported that several top co-occurrence clusters appeared linked to parvovirus B19, influenza, CMV and Epstein-Barr virus. Some IMGT-functional V segments, including TRBV6-2 and TRBV6-3, could not be told apart with the 87-base-pair reads, so those segments were excluded. A cluster of highly shared sequence variants was judged likely to represent a technical artifact of the sequencing pipeline. V-gene and J-gene trimming of TCR beta chains was associated with a missense DCLRE1C variant in a later genetic analysis, and the association was replicated in an independent cohort. In a later analysis, TCR association rates were found to vary across HLA loci, with the most associated TCRs seen for DRB1 alleles and the fewest for HLA-C alleles. A later analysis found that HLA-associated TCR beta chains were more clonally expanded and had lower generation probabilities than equally common non-associated chains. Strong co-occurrence of HLA alleles, especially DR and DQ, made assigning TCR associations to individual alleles difficult. The cohort was sequenced for TCR beta chains only, and without alpha or paired-chain data the features that could be detected were limited. Because some donors lacked HLA typing at each locus, the association tests relied only on the typed subset. According to the authors, the approach could potentially be generalized to other disease states and immunological phenotypes. A later genetic analysis reported fewer N-insertions in productive TCRs among donors in an Asian-associated ancestry cluster than the roughly 670-donor mean. Immune exposure information for the cohort was limited to CMV serostatus. While some public TCRs were present in many individuals, most TCR sequences turned up only very rarely across donors. In the study, roughly 160 TCR beta chains were listed as associated with cytomegalovirus.

In total, over 600 healthy bone marrow donors made up the cohort. All cohort members were sampled while nominally healthy, although unrecorded immune exposures were likely present. The donor was CMV seronegative and belonged to the group of 352 seronegative cohort members. A peripheral blood sample was collected from each donor, and TCR beta sequencing was performed on peripheral blood mononuclear cells. Genomic DNA was extracted from the blood cell samples with the Qiagen DNeasy Blood Extraction Kit. The CDR3 starts with the cysteine, ends with the phenylalanine, and has 13 residues. CDR3 DNA is the only sequence kept; it has 39 bases, read in frame from the first base. Relative to germline, V is missing 2 bases and J is missing 7 bases, with 3 bases of the junction outside any gene match. The germline V gene gives CDR1 as KGHSH and CDR2 as LQKENI. The library was generated by the immunoSEQ multiplex PCR assay. The multiplex PCR relied on a mix of 60 forward primers for TCR Vbeta segments and 13 reverse primers for TCR Jbeta segments. A multiplex PCR assay on genomic DNA amplified the CDR3 region of rearranged TCR beta genes. The Illumina HiSeq System was used to sequence the amplified TCR beta libraries as 87-base-pair reads. The study's own analysis went as follows. Across the 500 to 850 repertoires, a later analysis counted around 80 million unique TCR beta chains, around 11 million of which were shared by at least two donors. Raw reads were error-corrected and collapsed into unique sequences by a nearest-neighbor algorithm in which closely related sequences were merged to remove PCR and sequencing errors. V, D and J gene segments were assigned by aligning CDR3 sequences to IMGT reference sequences. Each retained sequence needed at least a six-nucleotide match to both a V gene segment and a J gene segment. Rearrangements were called productive when the CDR3 lacked stop codons and stayed in frame with V and J; all others were non-productive. Following IMGT convention, CDR3 was defined as the stretch from the second conserved V-encoded cysteine to the conserved J-encoded phenylalanine. Sequences without an unambiguous match to a single V gene segment were excluded from the earlier analysis of about 600 of the donors. In an earlier analysis of approximately 560 of the donors, a V segment was called functional when productive rearrangements were above 56.7%, and segregating when the standard deviation between donors exceeded 5%. A statistical classification framework was built for diagnosing cytomegalovirus status from the catalog of TCR beta chain sequences. A later analysis assigned V and J genes by comparing TCR nucleotide sequences with IMGT/GENE-DB human TR gene sequences. The TCRdist pipeline was used in a later analysis to assign CDR3 sequences and most-parsimonious VDJ recombination scenarios. In a later analysis, every TCR beta chain was defined by the combination of its CDR3 amino acid sequence and its V-gene family, and reads without a unique V-gene family were dropped. A later analysis removed roughly 590 highly shared, low-generation-probability nucleotide sequences to deal with suspected cross-contamination and a sequencing artifact. In a later analysis, a clonal expansion index was calculated for each public chain from normalized within-repertoire ranks of inferred template counts. Generation probabilities in a later analysis came from a VDJ recombination model fitted to out-of-frame rearrangements, and those results were checked against IGoR. A later analysis scored TCR-TCR, TCR-HLA and TCR-CMV co-occurrence with hypergeometric tests, applying a repertoire-size bias correction to TCR pairs. To estimate false discovery rates, a later analysis permuted the HLA or CMV assignments 20 times. In a later analysis, co-occurring TCRs were grouped using DBSCAN, and TCRdist sequence similarity was added for clustering within HLA-allele-positive subsets. For co-occurrence clustering, repertoires with fewer than 30,000 or more than 120,000 public chains were excluded, along with 5 or 6 repertoires with anomalous nucleotide sharing. This is the immuneACCESS table as TCRdb keeps it, with only in-frame sequences that have V and J called. A part of the clones is gone; compared with another copy, unresolved V genes explain less than half, and the rest is unexplained. V and J calls plus clone size are reproduced from that table; the DNA served to infer D and trimming. In this sample the table shows tens of thousands of clones, roughly 76% of which occur a single time. More than 7% of the sample is held by the ten biggest clonotypes.

The receptor chain draws on TRBV18 and TRBJ1-2, with 8 bases matching TRBD1. The source of this sequence is a woman in her 40s in good health and CMV-seronegative. The specimen was PBMCs. The nucleotide sequence reads TGTGCCAGCTCACCAGGACAGGGAGGTGGCTACACCTTC. Its protein reads: CASSPGQGGGYTF.